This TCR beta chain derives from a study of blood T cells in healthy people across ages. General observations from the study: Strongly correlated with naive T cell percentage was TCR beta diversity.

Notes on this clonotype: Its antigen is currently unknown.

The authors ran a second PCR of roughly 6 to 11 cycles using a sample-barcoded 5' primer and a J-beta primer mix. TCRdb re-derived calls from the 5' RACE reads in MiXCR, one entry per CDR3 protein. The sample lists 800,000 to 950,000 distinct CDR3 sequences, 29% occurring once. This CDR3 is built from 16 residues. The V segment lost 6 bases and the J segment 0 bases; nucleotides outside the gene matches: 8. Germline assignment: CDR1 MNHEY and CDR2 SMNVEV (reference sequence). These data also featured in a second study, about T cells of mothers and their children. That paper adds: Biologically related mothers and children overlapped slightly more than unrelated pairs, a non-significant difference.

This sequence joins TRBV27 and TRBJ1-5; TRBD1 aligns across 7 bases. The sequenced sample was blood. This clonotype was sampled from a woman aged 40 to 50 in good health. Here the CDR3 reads CASSPRDSYSNQPQHF. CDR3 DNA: TGTGCCAGCAGCCCACGGGACAGCTATAGCAATCAGCCCCAGCATTTT.